The rows below give T cell receptor beta chains drawn from one sample of a study of blood T cell repertoires in COVID-19. Here immunoSEQ multiplex PCR was the method, and the copy in TCRdb shows in-frame clones only, minus some. The table shows roughly 410,000 clones, with over 75% occurring only once. The sequenced sample consisted of peripheral blood. The receptor source for this set is a woman aged 55-70 years with COVID-19, enrolled during active disease. CDR3s leave out the opening cysteine and the closing phenylalanine or tryptophan. A D gene is named only where the DNA matches it firmly.

ASSSMGQTEQY	TRBJ2-7	TRBD1	TRBV5-1
ASSRQGTYEQY	TRBJ2-7	TRBD1	TRBV18
ASSFLAEKETQY	TRBJ2-5	TRBD2	TRBV7-6
ASSRRPGLYNEQF	TRBJ2-1	.	TRBV7-8
ASNSMTADSYEQY	TRBJ2-7	.	TRBV6-5
AWRRTRQMLGTDTQY	TRBJ2-3	.	TRBV30
ASTKPGTEPEAF	TRBJ1-1	.	TRBV12-1
ASSARAAYRSPLH	TRBJ1-6	.	TRBV6-6
ASSPASFSGYT	TRBJ1-2	.	TRBV4-1
ASSQAYSRTGELF	TRBJ2-2	.	TRBV4-1
ATSEDSYYGYT	TRBJ1-2	.	TRBV15
ASSQDPGLASVFSYNEQF	TRBJ2-1	TRBD2	TRBV3-1/TRBV3-2
ASSIDRSAKTQY	TRBJ2-5	.	TRBV19
ASSQDPQGGEKLF	TRBJ1-4	.	TRBV4-1
ASSETGDAF	TRBJ1-1	TRBD1	TRBV2
ASSFQGNTEAF	TRBJ1-1	.	TRBV11-3
ASSQGAGAGDTQY	TRBJ2-3	.	TRBV7-7
ASSLGLQETQY	TRBJ2-5	.	TRBV7-9
ASRLQEYEQY	TRBJ2-7	.	TRBV5-1
ASSSRGGTDTQY	TRBJ2-3	TRBD2	TRBV13
ASSQPQGAYGQREQF	TRBJ2-1	TRBD1	TRBV3-1/TRBV3-2
ASGTSGKNNEQF	TRBJ2-1	TRBD2	TRBV2
ASSPLQGFPQY	TRBJ2-7	.	TRBV14
ASSPNWTGENNSPLH	TRBJ1-6	TRBD1	TRBV5-8
ASLRASGGRWETQY	TRBJ2-5	TRBD2	TRBV28
ASSFERGSYEQY	TRBJ2-7	TRBD2	TRBV27
ASSLAYRGDEAF	TRBJ1-1	TRBD1	TRBV7-9
ASSPASGGPGDTQY	TRBJ2-3	TRBD2	TRBV9
ASSTTQGGGAF	TRBJ1-1	TRBD1	TRBV6-5
ASRRGYWNTEAF	TRBJ1-1	.	TRBV6-5
ASSQPQVSYEQY	TRBJ2-7	.	TRBV7-2
AISEPGLEIYEQY	TRBJ2-7	TRBD2	TRBV10-3
ASSLGGRTGELF	TRBJ2-2	.	TRBV5-1
ASSYSEGDTQY	TRBJ2-3	.	TRBV6-6
ASSIDGRGRQTFRNTIY	TRBJ1-3	.	TRBV19
ASRIPGEGNTIY	TRBJ1-3	.	TRBV6-5
ASGRGTEAF	TRBJ1-1	.	TRBV5-4
AWSVLGREFYEQY	TRBJ2-7	.	TRBV30
ASRGGQGFYNEQF	TRBJ2-1	TRBD1	TRBV5-1
ASSDSPGHEQY	TRBJ2-7	.	TRBV6-4
ASSTDREAF	TRBJ1-1	TRBD1	TRBV5-6
ASSGQGVTGELF	TRBJ2-2	TRBD1	TRBV7-9
ASSFLPGLAYEQY	TRBJ2-7	TRBD2	TRBV11-2
ASSDGVDRPNSNQPQH	TRBJ1-5	.	TRBV2
ASSLGGQTYEQY	TRBJ2-7	.	TRBV7-9
ASSPLGQPLDEKLF	TRBJ1-4	TRBD1	TRBV18
ASSDSLWSSYEQY	TRBJ2-7	.	TRBV2
ASSPPLGAGGTQY	TRBJ2-3	.	TRBV18
ASSLEPTGGSEKLF	TRBJ1-4	TRBD1	TRBV5-1
ASSGPTRIVYGYT	TRBJ1-2	.	TRBV11-2
ASGYGDSYEQY	TRBJ2-7	.	TRBV5-5
ASSYSGDRAYEQY	TRBJ2-7	TRBD1	TRBV5-4
ASSLTRSTEAF	TRBJ1-1	.	TRBV7-3
ASSIAGYSNQPQH	TRBJ1-5	.	TRBV19